The next 27 T cell receptor beta chains were all read from a single sample in a study of cytomegalovirus exposure and HLA in healthy donors. Primers: 60 Vbeta forward and 13 Jbeta reverse. The method was immunoSEQ multiplex PCR; TCRdb's version includes in-frame clones alone and lacks a portion of them. The sample records about 140,000 clones, about two thirds being singletons. The specimen was PBMCs. The origin of the receptors is a man between 40 and 49 years old in good health and CMV-seronegative.

This clone has a single count. This sequence joins TRBV5-1 and TRBJ2-1, with 8 bases fitting TRBD2. The J segment lost 6 bases and the V segment lost 2 bases, leaving 13 bases of the junction unmatched. There are 17 residues in the CDR3. From germline, CDR1 is SGHRS and CDR2 YFSETQ. CDR3 nucleotides: TGCGCCAGCAGCTTTGACCCCTTAGCGGGGTGGAGCAATGAGCAGTTCTTC. Protein product: CASSFDPLAGWSNEQFF.

This sequence joins TRBV28 and TRBJ2-7; unclear D gene. V dropped 2 bases and J dropped 2 bases, with 16 bases sitting between them. The CDR3 extends over 16 amino acids. Germline V gives CDR1 MDHEN, CDR2 SYDVKM. The CDR3 here is CASSLTPTEFPYEQYF. The CDR3, as DNA: TGTGCCAGCAGTTTAACCCCTACAGAGTTCCCCTACGAGCAGTACTTC.

This clone was seen once. The chain links TRBV4-1 to TRBJ2-7, with D perhaps TRBD1 (5 bases). Per germline, CDR1 MGHRA and CDR2 YSYEKL. The CDR3 runs 13 residues. Between the trimmed V and J ends, which lost 4 bases and 6 bases, there was a span of 13 bases. CDR3 sequence: CASSPRPGLEQYF. The CDR3 DNA reads as TGCGCCAGCAGCCCACGCCCAGGGCTCGAGCAGTACTTC.

V is TRBV6-4 and J is TRBJ2-2; D remains unclear. Trimming removed 5 bases at V and 0 bases at J, with 4 bases between. Germline CDR1 is MRHNA and CDR2 is SNTAGT. The CDR3 is made up of 13 amino acids. CDR3 sequence (DNA): TGTGCCAGCAGTACAGCGAACACCGGGGAGCTGTTTTTT. Residues: CASSTANTGELFF.

The chain joins TRBV7-2 to TRBJ2-1, with 9 bases identical to TRBD2. The CDR3 has 14 residues. The V gene end was trimmed by 5 bases and the J gene end by 5 bases; junction bases not matched to a gene: 4. Germline values: CDR1 SGHTA, CDR2 FQGNSA. The CDR3 nucleotides are TGTGCCAGCAGCCCCAGGACTAGCGACAATGAGCAGTTCTTC. Encoded protein: CASSPRTSDNEQFF.

This chain joins TRBV7-2 and TRBJ2-4; a possible D gene is TRBD1 (6 bases). The V end lost 7 bases, the J end lost 8 bases, and 18 bases lay between the germline ends. This CDR3 has 14 amino acids. CDR1 and CDR2 (germline): SGHTA, FQGNSA. This chain's CDR3 is CASTSPDRLHIQYF. In DNA, the CDR3 is TGTGCCAGCACCAGTCCCGACAGGCTGCACATTCAGTACTTC. Variable domain in full (rest from reference TRBV7-2 and TRBJ2-4): GAGVSQSPSNKVTEKGKDVELRCDPISGHTALYWYRQSLGQGLEFLIYFQGNSAPDKSGLPSDRFSAERTGGSVSTLTIQRTQQEDSAVYLCASTSPDRLHIQYFGAGTRLSVL.

This sequence joins TRBV5-6 and TRBJ2-3, with 7 bases fitting TRBD1. This CDR3 region has 16 residues. The junction had 8 bases not matched to a gene; V was cut back by 2 bases and J by 2 bases. Germline-derived CDR1 and CDR2 are SGHDT and YYEEEE. The CDR3 DNA sequence: TGTGCCAGCAGCTTCTCAACAGGGGCACACACAGATACGCAGTATTTT. Translation: CASSFSTGAHTDTQYF.

The J gene is TRBJ2-6, the V gene TRBV5-1; 8 bases fit TRBD1. The CDR3 loop spans 16 amino acids. Germline loops: CDR1 SGHRS, CDR2 YFSETQ. V was clipped by 7 bases and J by 4 bases; unmatched bases: 10. The CDR3 here is CASRYQGAEGANVLTF. The CDR3 region has the DNA TGCGCCAGCCGTTACCAGGGGGCAGAAGGGGCCAACGTCCTGACTTTC.

This chain connects TRBV6-1 to TRBJ1-1; D ambiguous. The CDR3 contains 13 residues. Germline loops: CDR1 MNHNS, CDR2 SASEGT. V lost 10 bases to trimming and J lost 0 bases, with 12 bases between them. The CDR3 here is CANPVAVNTEAFF. Here the CDR3 DNA reads TGTGCCAACCCAGTGGCAGTGAACACTGAAGCTTTCTTT.

The chain employs TRBV13 and TRBJ2-2; 9 bases fit TRBD1. Germline CDR1 is PRHDT and CDR2 is FYEKMQ (reference sequence). The V gene end was trimmed by 5 bases and the J gene end by 7 bases; junction bases not matched to a gene: 8. The CDR3 covers 15 residues. CDR3: CASSTGTGFLGELFF. In DNA, the CDR3 is TGTGCCAGCAGCACCGGGACAGGGTTCCTCGGGGAGCTGTTTTTT.

CDR3 nucleotides: TGTGCCAGCAGTTTATCGGCAGGGGCGAGGGTAGACACTGAAGCTTTCTTT. Amino acids: CASSLSAGARVDTEAFF. The J gene is TRBJ1-1, the V gene TRBV27; D is perhaps TRBD1 (6 bases). Germline V gives CDR1 MNHEY, CDR2 SMNVEV (reference sequence). The CDR3 is made up of 17 amino acids. Deletions cut 0 bases from V and 3 bases from J, with 17 bases between.

V and J are TRBV5-6 and TRBJ2-3; 10 bases are a match to TRBD2. The V segment lost 2 bases and the J segment 3 bases; nucleotides outside the gene matches: 3. The germline CDR1 and CDR2 sequences are SGHDT and YYEEEE. The CDR3 totals 15 residues. The CDR3 DNA follows: TGTGCCAGCAGCTTTATAGCGGGGGGAACAGATACGCAGTATTTT. Protein sequence: CASSFIAGGTDTQYF. The entire variable domain, with the rest obtained from reference TRBV5-6 and TRBJ2-3, is as follows: DAGVTQSPTHLIKTRGQQVTLRCSPKSGHDTVSWYQQALGQGPQFIFQYYEEEERQRGNFPDRFSGHQFPNYSSELNVNALLLGDSALYLCASSFIAGGTDTQYFGPGTRLTVL.

This chain connects TRBV5-1 to TRBJ1-1; the match to TRBD1 covers 9 bases. This CDR3 has 14 amino acids. CDR1 is SGHRS and CDR2 is YFSETQ in the germline V gene. V was clipped by 5 bases and J by 4 bases; unmatched bases: 6. CDR3 residues: CASRLGTGPTEAFF. The CDR3 DNA reads TGCGCCAGCAGACTCGGGACAGGGCCCACTGAAGCTTTCTTT.

This clone was observed once. This chain uses TRBV9 with TRBJ2-1; perhaps TRBD2 as D (7 bases). The V end was cut by 0 bases, the J end by 10 bases, with 17 bases between. This CDR3 region has 15 residues. Per the germline V gene, CDR1 is SGDLS and CDR2 is YYNGEE. CDR3 nucleotides: TGTGCCAGCAGCGTAGTGGGGGGGGGCTCGGAGGAGCAGTTCTTC. It codes for CASSVVGGGSEEQFF.

The V call is TRBV28, the J call TRBJ1-2; 9 bases are shared with TRBD1. V gave up 5 bases and J gave up 4 bases; unmatched junction bases: 5. CDR1 MDHEN and CDR2 SYDVKM come from the germline V gene. The CDR3 consists of 14 residues. The CDR3 sequence is CASSRDRETYGYTF. In nucleotides, the CDR3 is TGTGCCAGCAGTCGGGACAGGGAGACCTATGGCTACACCTTC.

This chain connects TRBV4-3 to TRBJ2-3; 7 bases match TRBD2. CDR1 is LGHNA, CDR2 YSLEER, per germline. Trimming at V came to 0 bases and at J to 2 bases, leaving 14 bases not matched to a gene. This CDR3 comprises 19 residues. CDR3 amino acids: CASSQEGRPSGLLTDTQYF. The CDR3 DNA reads TGCGCCAGCAGCCAAGAGGGAAGGCCTAGCGGACTCCTCACAGATACGCAGTATTTT.

The chain recombines TRBV10-3 with TRBJ2-7; D gene ambiguous. Germline V CDR1 and CDR2: ENHRY, SYGVKD. This CDR3 has 11 amino acids. V was pared by 2 bases and J by 5 bases, with 4 bases between. As DNA, the CDR3 is TGTGCCATCAGTGAGGTTAACGAGCAGTACTTC. Its protein is CAISEVNEQYF.

V is TRBV14 and J is TRBJ1-2; TRBD1 is a possible D gene (6 bases). CDR1 SGHDN and CDR2 FVKESK come from the germline V gene. The CDR3 loop spans 16 amino acids. V was clipped by 0 bases and J by 8 bases, with 19 bases between them. The CDR3 here is CASSQDFGGRIRGYTF. The CDR3 nucleotides are TGTGCCAGCAGCCAAGATTTCGGGGGGCGAATTCGAGGCTACACCTTC.

This clone was counted between two and nine times. The chain's CDR3 is CASSLDRSGNQPQHF. The CDR3 bases are TGTGCCAGCAGTCTGGACAGGTCCGGCAATCAGCCCCAGCATTTT. The V and J genes are TRBV2 and TRBJ1-5; 7 bases fit TRBD1. Germline trimming cut 5 bases from V and 2 bases from J; bases unmatched to any gene: 6. Germline CDR1 and CDR2: SNHLY and FYNNEI. The CDR3 consists of 15 residues.

Here the CDR3 DNA reads TGTGCCAGTAGTACCCCCAGACAGGGGACCGGGGAGCTGTTTTTT. Translating gives CASSTPRQGTGELFF. The rearrangement links TRBV19 to TRBJ2-2, with 8 bases aligning to TRBD1. Germline V gives CDR1 LNHDA, CDR2 SQIVND (reference sequence). The CDR3 is 15 residues long. V dropped 4 bases and J dropped 5; count of bases not matched to a gene: 6.

This rearrangement joins TRBV18 to TRBJ1-1, with 9 nucleotides matching TRBD1. With 5 bases clipped from V and 6 bases from J, the junction kept 7 bases outside the gene matches. CDR1 and CDR2 from the germline V gene are KGHSH and LQKENI. The CDR3 consists of 14 residues. The CDR3 protein is CASSARTGAPEAFF. CDR3 sequence (DNA): TGTGCCAGCTCAGCTCGGACAGGGGCTCCTGAAGCTTTCTTT.

This clone was counted once. The J gene is TRBJ1-6, the V gene TRBV27, with D uncertain. V was clipped by 8 bases and J by 9 bases, with 14 bases between them. The CDR3 spans 13 residues. In germline, CDR1 is MNHEY, CDR2 SMNVEV (reference sequence). This chain's CDR3 is CASRSSGGSPLHF. The DNA of the CDR3 is TGTGCCAGCCGCTCGTCCGGAGGTTCACCCCTCCACTTT.

The V call is TRBV6-5, the J call TRBJ2-7; TRBD1 might be the D (5 bases). Trimming left V 6 bases short and J 3 bases short, with 18 bases between. Germline CDR1 MNHEY, CDR2 SVGAGI. This CDR3 has 15 amino acids. DNA of the CDR3: TGTGCCAGCAGCCCCGACAGTTTCAACCTCTACGAGCAGTACTTC. It encodes CASSPDSFNLYEQYF.

This chain connects TRBV2 to TRBJ1-5; tentative D call: TRBD1 (5 bases). The CDR3 runs 14 residues. Germline lookup yields CDR1 SNHLY and CDR2 FYNNEI. Trimming took off 4 bases at V and 5 bases at J, with 12 bases between the two ends. The CDR3 sequence: CASSVGQGDQPQHF. In DNA form, the CDR3 reads TGTGCCAGCAGTGTAGGGCAGGGTGATCAGCCCCAGCATTTT.

This clone was counted between two and nine times. The chain uses TRBV7-6 and TRBJ2-2; no clear D gene. This CDR3 is built from 14 residues. The ends were cut back, 4 bases at V and 4 bases at J, with 10 bases in the middle. CDR1 is SGHVS and CDR2 is FNYEAQ in the germline V gene. CDR3 region: CASSSFTLTGELFF. The CDR3 DNA reads TGTGCCAGCAGCTCCTTTACTCTCACCGGGGAGCTGTTTTTT.

There are a few counts of this clone. The rearrangement joins TRBV2 to TRBJ2-3, with D perhaps TRBD1 (6 bases). Trimming took 8 bases from V and 1 from J, leaving 10 bases between them. Per the germline V gene, CDR1 is SNHLY and CDR2 is FYNNEI. This CDR3 comprises 13 residues. CDR3 in amino acids: CASRRGGTDTQYF. In DNA form, the CDR3 reads TGTGCCAGCCGCAGGGGAGGCACAGATACGCAGTATTTT.

The chain uses TRBV29-1 and TRBJ1-1; D is undetermined. This CDR3 is 14 amino acids long. Trimming stripped 4 bases from V and 8 bases from J, with 20 bases between. Germline loops: CDR1 SQVTM, CDR2 ANQGSEA. In DNA form, the CDR3 reads TGCAGCGTTGTGCTCGGGGTAGGCCCGACCGAAGCTTTCTTT. This gives the protein CSVVLGVGPTEAFF.